The T cell receptor beta chain under discussion was sequenced for a study of blood T cell repertoires in COVID-19. At the level of the study: Acute and convalescent COVID-19 specimens originated in the United States, Italy and Spain. T cells, B-cell-depleted T cells, or PBMCs supplied cDNA or gDNA.

The ends lost 7 bases at V and 4 bases at J; junction bases unmatched: 6. Germline V gene sequence: CDR1 SGHVS, CDR2 FQNEAQ. The CDR3 is 13 amino acids. In the authors' methods: For nucleated cells, counts were estimated from reference gene primer amplification. The table came from immunoSEQ multiplex PCR; TCRdb's copy has only in-frame clones and leaves some out. The V and J calls and clone size come from that table; D and trimming were worked out from the DNA. The sample holds 200,000 or so clones; 75% to 90% are singletons and the top ten take around 6.5%. This sequence joins TRBV7-8 and TRBJ1-2, with 7 bases matching TRBD1. Sequenced input: peripheral blood. The clonotype was recovered from a man between 60 and 75 years old who had recovered from COVID-19. The CDR3 bases are TGTGCCAGCACCTCCGCAGGGGGCTATGGCTACACCTTC. Protein: CASTSAGGYGYTF.